A selection of T cell receptor beta chains follows, all from one sample in a study of cytomegalovirus exposure and HLA in healthy donors. Measured with immunoSEQ multiplex PCR; TCRdb has only the in-frame clones, and not every one. The table lists approximately 110,000 clones. The specimen was PBMCs. Every receptor here comes from a man under 40 in good health and CMV-seronegative. The CDR3 runs from the conserved cysteine through the conserved F or W. D genes are given only for firm matches.

>TRBV7-9|TRBJ1-4|.
TGTGCCAGCAGCGTCCTACAGGGTTCCGATGAAAAACTGTTTTTT
CASSVLQGSDEKLFF
>TRBV28|TRBJ2-2|.
TGTGCCAGCAGTTTCGATGCGGGCCCGAACACCGGGGAGCTGTTTTTT
CASSFDAGPNTGELFF
>TRBV4-2|TRBJ2-2|TRBD2
TGTGCCAGCAGCCCCCGAAACCTAGCGGGGGTAGAGCTGTTTTTT
CASSPRNLAGVELFF
>TRBV11-2|TRBJ2-1|.
TGTGCCAGCAGCGATCAGGGGTTTGAGCAGTTCTTC
CASSDQGFEQFF
>TRBV5-1|TRBJ2-7|.
TGCGCCAGCAGCTTGGGGTGGGGAGGGGGCTACGAGCAGTACTTC
CASSLGWGGGYEQYF
>TRBV6-1|TRBJ2-3|TRBD2
TGTGCCAGCAGTGAATGGGCTAGCGGCGCCACAGATACGCAGTATTTT
CASSEWASGATDTQYF
>TRBV11-2|TRBJ2-1|.
TGTGCCAGCAGCTTAGGACGACTAGGAAGAGGGGAGCAGTTCTTC
CASSLGRLGRGEQFF
>TRBV5-1|TRBJ2-5|.
TGCGCCAGCAGCCCCGAAACATGGGAGACCCAGTACTTC
CASSPETWETQYF
>TRBV5-8|TRBJ1-5|TRBD1
TGTGCCAGCAGCGTCGGACAGGGGGCCTACTCCAATCAGCCCCAGCATTTT
CASSVGQGAYSNQPQHF
>TRBV28|TRBJ1-2|.
TGTGCCAGCAGTTTCAGAAACTATGGCTACACCTTC
CASSFRNYGYTF
>TRBV4-1|TRBJ2-1|TRBD2
TGCGCCAGCAGCCAAGAAGCTAGCGGGGTTAGGAATGAGCAGTTCTTC
CASSQEASGVRNEQFF
>TRBV7-3|TRBJ1-1|.
TGTGCCAGCAGCTTAAACCGCGACAGTGACGCTTTCTTT
CASSLNRDSDAFF
>TRBV7-8|TRBJ2-7|.
TGTGCCAGCAGCAACGGGGGCTACGAGCAGTACTTC
CASSNGGYEQYF
>TRBV29-1|TRBJ2-3|TRBD2
TGCAGCGTTGGGGGACTAGCGGGAGATACGCAGTATTTT
CSVGGLAGDTQYF
>TRBV28|TRBJ1-2|.
TGTGCCAGCAGTTTGGGGCCTTCGTCTTATGGCTACACCTTC
CASSLGPSSYGYTF
>TRBV27|TRBJ2-1|TRBD2
TGTGCCAGCAGTCTTACTAGCGGGGGGTACAATGAGCAGTTCTTC
CASSLTSGGYNEQFF
>TRBV28|TRBJ1-1|TRBD1
TGTGCCAGCAAATTCGACAGGGGTGAAGCTTTCTTT
CASKFDRGEAFF
>TRBV7-9|TRBJ1-2|.
TGTGCCAGCGGCGAGGAGTTAGCTAACTATGGCTACACCTTC
CASGEELANYGYTF
>TRBV28|TRBJ1-2|TRBD1
TGTGCCAGCAGTTCCACCCGGGACAGCATGCCTAACTATGGCTACACCTTC
CASSSTRDSMPNYGYTF
>TRBV28|TRBJ2-4|TRBD2
TGTGCCAGCAGTTCTCTAGCGGGAGGGTTGACCAAAAACATTCAGTACTTC
CASSSLAGGLTKNIQYF
>TRBV19|TRBJ1-2|TRBD1
TGTGCCAGTAGGGGAAAAGGGGGCGTCTCGGACTATGGCTACACCTTC
CASRGKGGVSDYGYTF
>TRBV7-3|TRBJ2-2|.
TGTGCCAGCAGAACTGGGAGTTCCGGCGGGGAGCTGTTTTTT
CASRTGSSGGELFF
>TRBV5-4|TRBJ2-1|TRBD2
TGTGCCAGCAGTTTTCCGGGACTAGCGGGACTTAGCTCCTACAATGAGCAGTTCTTC
CASSFPGLAGLSSYNEQFF
>TRBV7-9|TRBJ2-5|.
TGTGCCAGCAGCTTAGGGGTCTCTAGGGGCCAAGAGACCCAGTACTTC
CASSLGVSRGQETQYF
>TRBV18|TRBJ1-4|TRBD1
TGTGCCAGCTCACCAAGGAGTCCAGGGGGAGAAAAACTGTTTTTT
CASSPRSPGGEKLFF
>TRBV7-9|TRBJ2-1|TRBD2
TGTGCCAGCAGCTTAGTTAGCGGGAGGAACAATGAGCAGTTCTTC
CASSLVSGRNNEQFF
>TRBV16|TRBJ1-1|TRBD1
TGTGCCAGCAGCCCCGGACAGGGGGAGATAGGTCGAGCTTTCTTT
CASSPGQGEIGRAFF
>TRBV9|TRBJ1-5|.
TGTGCCAGCAGCTTGGGGCAGGGTGACCAGCCCCAGCATTTT
CASSLGQGDQPQHF
>TRBV7-2|TRBJ2-4|TRBD2
TGTGCCAGCAGCCTCCGGGGTAGCGGGAGGACTTTAGCCAAAAACATTCAGTACTTC
CASSLRGSGRTLAKNIQYF
>TRBV6-1|TRBJ2-1|TRBD1
TGTGCCACGTCAGGGGGCACCTACAATGAGCAGTTCTTC
CATSGGTYNEQFF
>TRBV19|TRBJ2-7|.
TGTGCCAGTAGTACTGGACTCCGGGACGAGCAGTACTTC
CASSTGLRDEQYF
>TRBV7-8|TRBJ2-2|TRBD1
TGTGCCAGCAGCTCCCCCCGGTGGCAGGACAGGGAAGGGGAGCTGTTTTTT
CASSSPRWQDREGELFF
>TRBV7-9|TRBJ1-1|.
TGTGCCAGCAGCTATCAAACTGGACACCACCTTGAAGCTTTCTTT
CASSYQTGHHLEAFF
>TRBV6-5|TRBJ1-5|.
TGTGCCAGCAGTTCCCCCAGGCGCCCCAATCAGCCCCAGCATTTT
CASSSPRRPNQPQHF
>TRBV27|TRBJ1-3|TRBD1
TGTGCCAGCAGTCCCATACAGGGGACTCGAAACACCATATATTTT
CASSPIQGTRNTIYF
>TRBV25-1|TRBJ1-1|.
TGTGCCAGCACCGCACCGTGGGAGATGAACACTGAAGCTTTCTTT
CASTAPWEMNTEAFF
>TRBV19|TRBJ2-1|TRBD2
TGTGCCAGTAGTAGCGGGAGGGCCCAGGGCAATGAGCAGTTCTTC
CASSSGRAQGNEQFF
>TRBV27|TRBJ2-6|TRBD1
TGTGCCAGCAGGACAGGGGGTGGGGCCAACGTCCTGACTTTC
CASRTGGGANVLTF
>TRBV27|TRBJ1-1|.
TGTGCCAGCAGTTTAATGGGGGGGAACACTGAAGCTTTCTTT
CASSLMGGNTEAFF
>TRBV6-6|TRBJ2-1|.
TGTGCCAGCAGTTCCGGACTCAATGAGCAGTTCTTC
CASSSGLNEQFF
>TRBV27|TRBJ2-3|.
TGTGCCACCGGAGGGCCCCGCACAGATACGCAGTATTTT
CATGGPRTDTQYF
>TRBV27|TRBJ1-2|TRBD1
TGTGCCAGCAGTTTATCAAGGACAGGGGGAGATGGCTACACCTTC
CASSLSRTGGDGYTF
>TRBV2|TRBJ2-1|TRBD2
TGTGCCAGCAGTTCACTAGCGGGGAATCCGGACAATGAGCAGTTCTTC
CASSSLAGNPDNEQFF
>TRBV7-3|TRBJ2-1|.
TGTGCCAGCAGCTTAACGTCCGGGGATTGGAATGAGCAGTTCTTC
CASSLTSGDWNEQFF
>TRBV7-9|TRBJ1-1|TRBD1
TGTGCCAGCAGCGCCGGACAGGGAGTGAACACTGAAGCTTTCTTT
CASSAGQGVNTEAFF
>TRBV19|TRBJ1-2|TRBD1
TGTGCCAGTGGACCCCCGACAGGGTTCACTAACTATGGCTACACCTTC
CASGPPTGFTNYGYTF
>TRBV29-1|TRBJ2-7|.
TGCAGCGCATTTAAGGGGTTCGAGCAGTACTTC
CSAFKGFEQYF
>TRBV18|TRBJ1-3|.
TGTGCCAGCTCACCATTAGCAGATCTCTCTGGAAACACCATATATTTT
CASSPLADLSGNTIYF
>TRBV6-5|TRBJ1-2|TRBD1
TGTGCCAGCAGTCCAGGGGGCAACTATGGCTACACCTTC
CASSPGGNYGYTF
>TRBV7-3|TRBJ2-3|TRBD1
TGTGCCAGCAGCGGGGGACAGGGAAGTGCAGATACGCAGTATTTT
CASSGGQGSADTQYF
>TRBV7-3|TRBJ2-3|TRBD2
TGTGCCAGCAGCCTAGGACTAGAAGTAAGGACAGATACGCAGTATTTT
CASSLGLEVRTDTQYF
>TRBV28|TRBJ2-2|.
TGTGCCACCGGGAGGAACACCGGGGAGCTGTTTTTT
CATGRNTGELFF
>TRBV30|TRBJ2-2|TRBD1
TGTGCCTGGAGTGGGGGACAGGGGGCAACCGGGGAGCTGTTTTTT
CAWSGGQGATGELFF
>TRBV5-1|TRBJ1-3|.
TGCGCCAGCAGCTTGGACGCCGGCTCTGGAAACACCATATATTTT
CASSLDAGSGNTIYF
>TRBV11-2|TRBJ2-1|.
TGTGCCAGCAGCTTATCGGTGATCAATGAGCAGTTCTTC
CASSLSVINEQFF
>TRBV29-1|TRBJ2-5|TRBD2
TGCAGCGTGCCACTAGCGGGAGGTCTTGAGACCCAGTACTTC
CSVPLAGGLETQYF
>TRBV11-3|TRBJ2-3|TRBD2
TGTGCCAGCAGCTCCTCGGGACTAGCGGGATTTACAGATACGCAGTATTTT
CASSSSGLAGFTDTQYF
>TRBV7-9|TRBJ1-2|.
TGTGCCAGCAGCCCTCCTACGAATCCAGGGGTGCAGGGCTACACCTTC
CASSPPTNPGVQGYTF
>TRBV6-1|TRBJ2-3|.
TGTGCCAGCAGTGTTATGGATACGCAGTATTTT
CASSVMDTQYF
>TRBV15|TRBJ1-6|TRBD1
TGTGCCACCAGCCTCGGACAGGCCGATTCACCCCTCCACTTT
CATSLGQADSPLHF